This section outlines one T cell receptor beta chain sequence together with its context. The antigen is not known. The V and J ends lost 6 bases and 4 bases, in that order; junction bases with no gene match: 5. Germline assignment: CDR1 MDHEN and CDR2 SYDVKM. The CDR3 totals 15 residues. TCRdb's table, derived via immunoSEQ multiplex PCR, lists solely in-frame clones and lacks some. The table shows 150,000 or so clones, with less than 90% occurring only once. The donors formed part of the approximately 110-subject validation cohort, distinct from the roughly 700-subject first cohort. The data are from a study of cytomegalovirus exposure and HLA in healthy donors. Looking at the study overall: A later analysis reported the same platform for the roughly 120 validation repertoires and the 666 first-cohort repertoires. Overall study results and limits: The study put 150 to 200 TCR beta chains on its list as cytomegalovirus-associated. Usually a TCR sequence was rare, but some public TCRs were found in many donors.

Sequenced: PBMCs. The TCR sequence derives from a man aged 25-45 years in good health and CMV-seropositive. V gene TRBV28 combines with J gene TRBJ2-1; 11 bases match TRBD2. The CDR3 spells CASSQGLAAYNEQFF. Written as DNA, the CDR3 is TGTGCCAGCAGCCAGGGACTAGCGGCATACAATGAGCAGTTCTTC.